The entry that follows covers one T cell receptor beta chain sequence. Its specificity is unknown. This entry belongs to a study of T cell repertoires in cytomegalovirus infection. Across the whole study: HLA-B-restricted CMV epitopes that are well studied were used alongside recently identified HLA-C-restricted ones. Findings and limits, study-wide: HLA-C-restricted TCR beta clonotypes specific for CMV led the ex vivo response.

Each CDR3 protein is one row after TCRdb ran MiXCR on the reads. The table lists 570,000 or so distinct CDR3 sequences, about 39% of them singletons. Germline V gene lookup returns CDR1 SNHLY and CDR2 FYNNEI. V lost 5 bases to trimming and J lost 2 bases, with 9 bases between them. The CDR3 runs 13 residues. J is TRBJ2-5 and V is TRBV2, with D tentatively TRBD1 (5 bases). The source of this sequence is a human donor in good health (CMV status not recorded). Some clones in this sample may be carry-over from other donors' samples. Sequenced material: cultured PBMCs, taken from culture after CMV antigen stimulation. The CDR3 DNA reads as TGTGCCAGCAGTAGGGGCGAGCAAGAGACCCAGTACTTC. The encoded protein is CASSRGEQETQYF.